This TCR beta chain was recorded in a study of T cell changes during pregnancy in multiple sclerosis (dated by TCRdb to about 2019). Study-level background: Changes in the T cell repertoire over the course of pregnancy were examined in this study in women with multiple sclerosis.

Library preparation employed the immunoSEQ multiplex PCR assay. TCRdb carries this immuneACCESS record with in-frame sequences only. Its versions omit some clonotypes, under half of them owing to an unresolved V gene in the studies checked, with the rest unexplained. The sample has tens of thousands of clones on record, roughly 90% of them singletons. Approximately 3.8% of the sample is held by the ten biggest clonotypes. Looking up the germline V gene (reference sequence) yields CDR1 MNHEY and CDR2 SMNVEV. Including the terminal cysteine and phenylalanine, the CDR3 comprises 16 residues. Of all the DNA, just the CDR3 is kept, 48 bases in frame from base 1. V and J are trimmed by 5 bases and 3 bases, and the gene matches miss 10 bases of the junction. About this clone itself: What antigen it recognizes has not been identified. Per-base quality was not reported, and no clone a single base away is much larger than it.

The sequenced sample was CD4+ T cells from peripheral blood mononuclear cells, obtained in the first trimester of pregnancy. The chain links TRBV27 with TRBJ2-7; 10 bases in between match TRBD2. The TCR originated in a female donor in good health, enrolled as a control in a pregnancy study. The bases are TGTGCCAGCAGTGCCTTTCTAGCGGGAGCGGGCTACGAGCAGTACTTC. Its product reads: CASSAFLAGAGYEQYF.